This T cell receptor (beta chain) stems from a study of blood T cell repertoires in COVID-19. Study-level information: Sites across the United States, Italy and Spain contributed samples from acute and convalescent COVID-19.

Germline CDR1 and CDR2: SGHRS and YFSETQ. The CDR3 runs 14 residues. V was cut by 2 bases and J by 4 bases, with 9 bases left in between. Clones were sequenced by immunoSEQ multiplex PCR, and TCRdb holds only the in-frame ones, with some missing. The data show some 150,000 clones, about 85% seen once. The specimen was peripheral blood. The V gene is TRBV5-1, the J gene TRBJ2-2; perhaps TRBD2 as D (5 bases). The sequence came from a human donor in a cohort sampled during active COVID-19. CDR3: CASSLRAGTGELFF. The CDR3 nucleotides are TGCGCCAGCAGCTTACGGGCGGGCACCGGGGAGCTGTTTTTT.